What follows are 15 T cell receptor beta chains derived from one specimen sequenced in a study of cytomegalovirus exposure and HLA in healthy donors. The PCR used 60 Vbeta and 13 Jbeta primers. The method was immunoSEQ multiplex PCR; TCRdb's version includes in-frame clones alone and lacks a portion of them. The sample has nearly 200,000 clones; roughly four fifths are singletons. The sample comprised PBMCs. These receptors were collected from a woman between 45 and 65 years old in good health and CMV-seropositive.

The chain recombines TRBV9 with TRBJ1-3; TRBD1 aligns across 10 bases. The CDR3 runs to 15 residues. The germline V gene has CDR1 SGDLS and CDR2 YYNGEE. Trimming took 3 bases from V and 2 from J; bases not matched to a gene: 2. Here the CDR3 DNA reads TGTGCCAGCAGCGCCGGGACAGGGGCTGGAAACACCATATATTTT. Protein product: CASSAGTGAGNTIYF.

This clone is a singleton in its sample. This CDR3 is CASTGQGNTYEQYF. The DNA of the CDR3 is TGCGCCAGCACGGGACAGGGAAATACCTACGAGCAGTACTTC. The chain recombines TRBV10-2 with TRBJ2-7; 9 nucleotides align to TRBD1. This CDR3 comprises 14 residues. Germline values: CDR1 WSHSY, CDR2 SAAADI. V was pared by 7 bases and J by 2 bases, with 6 bases of the junction left unmatched.

This chain connects TRBV14 to TRBJ2-3; weak D call: TRBD1 (5 bases). The germline CDR1 and CDR2 sequences are SGHDN and FVKESK. Trimming removed 4 bases from V and 4 bases from J, with 9 bases in between. CDR3 size: 13 residues. CDR3 nucleotide sequence: TGTGCCAGCAGCCTGTTAGGGGCAGATACGCAGTATTTT. Translating it yields CASSLLGADTQYF.

This sequence joins TRBV7-9 and TRBJ2-7; no clear D gene. Trimming removed 1 base from V and 3 bases from J, with 4 bases in between. Per germline, CDR1 SEHNR and CDR2 FQNEAQ (reference sequence). This CDR3 comprises 12 residues. DNA of the CDR3: TGTGCCAGCAGCTTAGGAGTCTACGAGCAGTACTTC. It encodes CASSLGVYEQYF.

The CDR3, as DNA: TGCGCCAGCAGCTTGGTCCTAGATACGCAGTATTTT. Encoded protein: CASSLVLDTQYF. V is TRBV5-1 and J is TRBJ2-3; D call uncertain. The CDR3 is 12 residues long. V lost 0 bases and J lost 5, with 4 bases in between. Looked up from germline, CDR1 is SGHRS and CDR2 is YFSETQ.

The gene calls are TRBV5-1 and TRBJ2-3; 11 nucleotides align to TRBD2. The ends lost 5 bases at V and 3 bases at J; junction bases unmatched: 8. The CDR3 has 16 residues. Germline CDR1 is SGHRS and CDR2 is YFSETQ. This CDR3 is CASRRTSGGKTDTQYF. CDR3 DNA: TGCGCCAGCAGGCGAACTAGCGGGGGTAAAACAGATACGCAGTATTTT.

On this clone: One end of the junction is discordant with germline, which a read error may explain. CDR3 region: CSSSSPTVMNYGYTF. The CDR3 DNA follows: TGTTCCAGCAGCTCGCCGACAGTGATGAACTATGGCTACACCTTC. V usage is TRBV7-9 and J usage is TRBJ1-2; D might be TRBD1 (5 bases). CDR3 length equals 15 residues. The germline CDR1 and CDR2 sequences are SEHNR and FQNEAQ (reference sequence). Full variable domain (rest looked up from reference TRBV7-9 and TRBJ1-2): DTGVSQNPRHKITKRGQNVTFRCDPISEHNRLYWYRQTLGQGPEFLTYFQNEAQLEKSRLLSDRFSAERPKGSFSTLEIQRTEQGDSAMYLCSSSSPTVMNYGYTFGSGTRLTVV.

The J gene is TRBJ2-4, the V gene TRBV18, with a possible D match to TRBD2 (5 bases). V lost 2 bases and J lost 11, with 25 bases in between. This CDR3 comprises 17 residues. Per the germline V gene, CDR1 is KGHSH and CDR2 is LQKENI. Written as DNA, the CDR3 is TGTGCCAGCTCACCAAATCCCCCGGCCTGGCAAAGCGGAGTTCAGTACTTC. Translating gives CASSPNPPAWQSGVQYF.

The table lists this clone with a count of one. The chain couples TRBV5-6 to TRBJ2-1; 7 nucleotides align to TRBD1. CDR1 SGHDT and CDR2 YYEEEE come from the germline V gene. Trimming took 3 bases from V and 6 from J; bases not matched to a gene: 15. The CDR3 spans 17 residues. The DNA of the CDR3 is TGTGCCAGCAGCTCCGGGCGACAGGGTACTAGGGGCAATGAGCAGTTCTTC. Protein product: CASSSGRQGTRGNEQFF.

This rearrangement joins TRBV27 to TRBJ1-2, with unresolved D. Germline CDR1 is MNHEY and CDR2 is SMNVEV (reference sequence). V was shortened by 1 base and J by 6 bases, with 9 bases between the two germline ends. This CDR3 region has 13 residues. This CDR3 reads CASSLYGYDGYTF. DNA of the CDR3: TGTGCCAGCAGTTTATACGGGTACGATGGCTACACCTTC.

The V and J genes are TRBV5-1 and TRBJ2-3, with 7 bases aligning to TRBD1. The CDR3 has 19 amino acids. Per the germline V gene, CDR1 is SGHRS and CDR2 is YFSETQ. The V gene end was trimmed by 3 bases and the J gene end by 2 bases; junction bases not matched to a gene: 18. CDR3 in DNA: TGCGCCAGCAGCTCGGGGTCCGTCTTTGGGACAGATACCACAGATACGCAGTATTTT. Translating it yields CASSSGSVFGTDTTDTQYF.

The V call is TRBV12-2, the J call TRBJ1-4; the DNA was not compared with TRBD1, the D call given in the table. TRBV12-2 is classified as a pseudogene. This CDR3 spans 15 amino acids. CDR3 sequence (DNA): TGTGCAAGTCGCCCCCCGGCAGGGGGTAATGAAAAACTGTTTTTT. Its translation is CASRPPAGGNEKLFF.

The sample holds a few counts of this clone. The genes are TRBV28 and TRBJ1-2; 8 nucleotides align to TRBD1. The V gene's germline CDR1 is MDHEN and CDR2 SYDVKM. This CDR3 contains 13 residues. Trimming at V came to 5 bases and at J to 4 bases, leaving 3 bases not matched to a gene. The CDR3, as DNA: TGTGCCAGCAGTCCCACAGGGGGCTATGGCTACACCTTC. Protein product: CASSPTGGYGYTF.

The V gene is TRBV19, the J gene TRBJ2-1; 11 bases match TRBD2. Germline V gene data show CDR1 as LNHDA and CDR2 as SQIVND (reference sequence). CDR3 length: 13 residues. J lost 10 bases, V lost 6 bases, and 5 bases had no gene match. In DNA form, the CDR3 reads TGTGCCAGTAGAAAGGGACTAGCGGACGAGCAGTTCTTC. As protein: CASRKGLADEQFF.

The V gene is TRBV7-9, the J gene TRBJ1-4; no clear D gene. CDR3 length: 14 residues. V lost 5 bases and J 2 bases, leaving 9 bases between the germline ends. In germline, CDR1 is SEHNR, CDR2 FQNEAQ (reference sequence). The DNA for the CDR3 is TGTGCCAGCAGCAACAGCCTGACTAATGAAAAACTGTTTTTT. Its protein is CASSNSLTNEKLFF.